The clone carrying this TCR beta chain was counted ten times or more. The antigen remains undetermined. This sample was taken from a study of T cell repertoires in cytomegalovirus infection. Study summary: Indications of both CMV infection and matching HLA type were provided by public TCR beta signatures.

One entry per CDR3 protein, called by TCRdb with MiXCR from the reads. Of about 110,000 distinct CDR3 sequences in the sample, 10% were seen once. Study conclusions and caveats: Cumulative frequency of public TCR beta families picked out carriers of CMV plus the relevant HLA. Dominant in the ex vivo response were TCR beta clonotypes restricted by HLA-C and specific for CMV.

The CDR3 spans 15 residues. Germline V gives CDR1 SGHTA, CDR2 FQGNSA. V trimming: 3 bases; J trimming: 5 bases; junction bases outside the gene matches: 7. The chain recombines TRBV7-2 with TRBJ2-3, with 8 bases that match TRBD2. The sequenced sample was PBMCs, sequenced either directly or after in vitro stimulation (not recorded which). This sequence was found in a human donor in good health (CMV status not recorded). Some clones in this sample may be carry-over from other donors' samples. CDR3 in amino acids: CASSFGSGIGDTQYF. The CDR3 DNA reads as TGTGCCAGCAGCTTTGGTAGCGGGATAGGAGATACGCAGTATTTT. Variable domain in full (rest from reference TRBV7-2 and TRBJ2-3): GAGVSQSPSNKVTEKGKDVELRCDPISGHTALYWYRQSLGQGLEFLIYFQGNSAPDKSGLPSDRFSAERTGGSVSTLTIQRTQQEDSAVYLCASSFGSGIGDTQYFGPGTRLTVL.